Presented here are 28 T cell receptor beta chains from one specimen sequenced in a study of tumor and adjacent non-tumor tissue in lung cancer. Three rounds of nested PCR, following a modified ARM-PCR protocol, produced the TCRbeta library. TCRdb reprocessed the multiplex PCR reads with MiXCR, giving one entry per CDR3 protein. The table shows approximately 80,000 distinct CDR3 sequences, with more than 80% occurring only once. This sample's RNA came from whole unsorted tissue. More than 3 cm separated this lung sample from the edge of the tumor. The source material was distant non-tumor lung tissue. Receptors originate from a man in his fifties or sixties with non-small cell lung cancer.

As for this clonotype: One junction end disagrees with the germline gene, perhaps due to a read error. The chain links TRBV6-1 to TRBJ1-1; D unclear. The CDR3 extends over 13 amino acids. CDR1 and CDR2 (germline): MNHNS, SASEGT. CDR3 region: CASSVSENIEAFF. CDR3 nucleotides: TGTGCCAGCAGTGTGAGTGAGAACATTGAAGCTTTCTTT.

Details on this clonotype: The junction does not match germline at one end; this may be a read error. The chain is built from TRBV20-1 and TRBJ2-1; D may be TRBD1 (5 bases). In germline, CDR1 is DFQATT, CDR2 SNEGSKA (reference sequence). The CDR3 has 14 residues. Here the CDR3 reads CSAREAGAINEQFF. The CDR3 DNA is TGCAGTGCTAGAGAAGCTGGGGCTATAAATGAACAGTTCTTC.

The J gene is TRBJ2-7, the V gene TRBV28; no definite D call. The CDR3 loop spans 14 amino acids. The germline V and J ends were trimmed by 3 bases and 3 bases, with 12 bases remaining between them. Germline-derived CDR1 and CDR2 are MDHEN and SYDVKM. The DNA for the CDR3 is TGTGCCAGCAGTTTGGACCCCTACAGCTACGAGCAGTACTTC. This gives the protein CASSLDPYSYEQYF. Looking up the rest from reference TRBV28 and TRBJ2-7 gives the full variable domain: DVKVTQSSRYLVKRTGEKVFLECVQDMDHENMFWYRQDPGLGLRLIYFSYDVKMKEKGDIPEGYSVSREKKERFSLILESASTNQTSMYLCASSLDPYSYEQYFGPGTRLTVT.

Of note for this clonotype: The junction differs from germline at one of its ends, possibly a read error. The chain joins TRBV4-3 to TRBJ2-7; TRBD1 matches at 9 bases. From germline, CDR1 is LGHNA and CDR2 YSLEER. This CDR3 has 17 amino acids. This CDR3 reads CASSQGIRTGAPYGQYF. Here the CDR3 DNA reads TGCGCCAGCAGCCAAGGAATCAGGACAGGGGCCCCCTACGGGCAGTACTTC.

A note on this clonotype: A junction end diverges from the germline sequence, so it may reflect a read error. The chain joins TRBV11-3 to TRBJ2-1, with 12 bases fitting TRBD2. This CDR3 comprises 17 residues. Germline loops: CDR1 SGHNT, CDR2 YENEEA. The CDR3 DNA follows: TGTGCCAAGAGCTTAGATCGACTAGCGGGAGTAAGTAATGAGCAGTTATTC. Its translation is CAKSLDRLAGVSNEQLF.

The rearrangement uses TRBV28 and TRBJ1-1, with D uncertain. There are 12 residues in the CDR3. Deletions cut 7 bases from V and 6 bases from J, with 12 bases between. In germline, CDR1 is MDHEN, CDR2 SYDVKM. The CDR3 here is CASIPWVAEAFF. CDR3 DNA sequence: TGTGCCAGCATTCCCTGGGTAGCTGAAGCTTTCTTT. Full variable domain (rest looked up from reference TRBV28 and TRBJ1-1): DVKVTQSSRYLVKRTGEKVFLECVQDMDHENMFWYRQDPGLGLRLIYFSYDVKMKEKGDIPEGYSVSREKKERFSLILESASTNQTSMYLCASIPWVAEAFFGQGTRLTVV.

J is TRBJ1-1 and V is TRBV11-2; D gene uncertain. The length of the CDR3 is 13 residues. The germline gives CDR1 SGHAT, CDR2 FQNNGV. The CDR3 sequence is CGRTLKRNTEAFF. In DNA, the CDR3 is TGTGGCAGAACCTTAAAGCGGAACACTGAAGCTTTCTTT.

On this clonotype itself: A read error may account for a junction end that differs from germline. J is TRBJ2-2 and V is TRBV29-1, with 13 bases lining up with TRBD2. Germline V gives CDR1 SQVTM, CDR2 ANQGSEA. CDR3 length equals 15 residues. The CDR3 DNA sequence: TGCAGCGCCAAGACTAGCGGGGGGAACAACGGGGAGTTGTTTTTT. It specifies CSAKTSGGNNGELFF.

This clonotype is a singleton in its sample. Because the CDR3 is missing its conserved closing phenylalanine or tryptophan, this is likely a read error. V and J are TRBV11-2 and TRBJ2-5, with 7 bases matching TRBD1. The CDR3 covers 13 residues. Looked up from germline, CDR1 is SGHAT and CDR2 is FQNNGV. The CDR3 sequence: CSSSSTGEEAQYL. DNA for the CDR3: TGTTCCAGTAGCTCTACAGGGGAAGAGGCCCAGTACCTC.

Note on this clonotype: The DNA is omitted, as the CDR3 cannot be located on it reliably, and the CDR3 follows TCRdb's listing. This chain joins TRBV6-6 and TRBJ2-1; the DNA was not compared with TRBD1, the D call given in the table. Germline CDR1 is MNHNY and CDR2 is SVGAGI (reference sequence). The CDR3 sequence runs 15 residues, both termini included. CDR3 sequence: CASSWGVGAYIEQFF.

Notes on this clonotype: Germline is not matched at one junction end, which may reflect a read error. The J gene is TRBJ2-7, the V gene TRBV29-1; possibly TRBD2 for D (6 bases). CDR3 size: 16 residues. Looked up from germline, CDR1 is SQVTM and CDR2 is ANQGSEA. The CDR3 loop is CGVELGSPGSASEQYF. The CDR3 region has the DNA TGCGGCGTTGAACTCGGGAGTCCCGGGAGTGCTTCCGAGCAGTATTTC.

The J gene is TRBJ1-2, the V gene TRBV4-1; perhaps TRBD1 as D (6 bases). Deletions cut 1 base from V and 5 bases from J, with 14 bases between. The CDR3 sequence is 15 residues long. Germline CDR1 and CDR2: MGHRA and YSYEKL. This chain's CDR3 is CASSQGRGPYYGYTF. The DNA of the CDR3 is TGCGCCAGCAGCCAAGGCAGGGGACCTTATTATGGCTACACCTTC.

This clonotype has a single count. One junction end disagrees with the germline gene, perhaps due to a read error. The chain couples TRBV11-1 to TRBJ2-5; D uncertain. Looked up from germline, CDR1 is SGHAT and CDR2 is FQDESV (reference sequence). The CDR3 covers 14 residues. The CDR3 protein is CASGFTPDGETLYF. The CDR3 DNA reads TGTGCCAGCGGCTTTACACCGGATGGAGAGACCCTGTACTTC. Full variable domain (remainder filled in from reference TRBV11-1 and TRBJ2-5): EAEVAQSPRYKITEKSQAVAFWCDPISGHATLYWYRQILGQGPELLVQFQDESVVDDSQLPKDRFSAERLKGVDSTLKIQPAELGDSAMYLCASGFTPDGETLYFGPGTRLLVL.

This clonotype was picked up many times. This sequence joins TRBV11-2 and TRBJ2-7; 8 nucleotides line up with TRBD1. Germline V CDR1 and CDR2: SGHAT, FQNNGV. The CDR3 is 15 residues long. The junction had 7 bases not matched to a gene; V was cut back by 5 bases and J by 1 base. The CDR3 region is CASSPRRDRSYEQYF. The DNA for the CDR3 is TGTGCCAGCAGCCCGCGGCGGGACAGGTCCTACGAGCAGTACTTC.

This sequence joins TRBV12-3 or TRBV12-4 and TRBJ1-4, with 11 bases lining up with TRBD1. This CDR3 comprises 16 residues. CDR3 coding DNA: TGTGTCAGTAGTCGGGACAGGGGGTCGGCTAATGAAAAACTGTTTTTT. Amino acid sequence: CVSSRDRGSANEKLFF.

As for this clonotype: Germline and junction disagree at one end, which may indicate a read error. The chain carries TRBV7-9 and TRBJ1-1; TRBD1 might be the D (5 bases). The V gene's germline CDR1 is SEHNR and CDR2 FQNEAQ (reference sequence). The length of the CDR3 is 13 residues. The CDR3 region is CAISGDRNTGAFF. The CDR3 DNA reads TGTGCCATCAGCGGGGACCGGAACACTGGAGCTTTCTTT.

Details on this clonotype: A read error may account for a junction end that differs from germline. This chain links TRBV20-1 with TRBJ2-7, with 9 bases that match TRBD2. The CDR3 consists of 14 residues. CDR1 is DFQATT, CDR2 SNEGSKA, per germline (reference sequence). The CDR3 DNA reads TGCAGTACTGGCCGGCTAGCGGGACCGTACGAGCAATACTTC. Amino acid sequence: CSTGRLAGPYEQYF.

The CDR3 DNA sequence: TGTGCCAGCAGCACCCGACTATCGGGATTTTCAGATACGCAGTATTTT. Protein: CASSTRLSGFSDTQYF. The chain recombines TRBV11-3 with TRBJ2-3; D is possibly TRBD2 (5 bases). CDR3 length: 16 residues. With 5 bases removed from V and 4 bases from J, the gap between germline ends came to 19 bases. CDR1 SGHNT and CDR2 YENEEA come from the germline V gene.

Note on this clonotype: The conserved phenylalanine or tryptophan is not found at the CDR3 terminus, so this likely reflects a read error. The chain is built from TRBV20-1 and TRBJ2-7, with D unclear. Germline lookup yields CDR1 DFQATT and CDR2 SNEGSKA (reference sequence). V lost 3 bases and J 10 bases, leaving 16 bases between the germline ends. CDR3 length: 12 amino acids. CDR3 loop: CSASAVTYYQYL. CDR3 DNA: TGCAGTGCTAGTGCGGTCACCTACTATCAGTACCTC.

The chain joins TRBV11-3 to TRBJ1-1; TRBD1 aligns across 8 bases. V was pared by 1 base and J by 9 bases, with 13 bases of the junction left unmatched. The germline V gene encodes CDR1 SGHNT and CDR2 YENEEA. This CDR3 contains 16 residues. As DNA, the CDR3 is TGTGCCAGCAGCTTAGGCAGGGACAGGCTGGACTACCAAGCTTTCTTT. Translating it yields CASSLGRDRLDYQAFF.

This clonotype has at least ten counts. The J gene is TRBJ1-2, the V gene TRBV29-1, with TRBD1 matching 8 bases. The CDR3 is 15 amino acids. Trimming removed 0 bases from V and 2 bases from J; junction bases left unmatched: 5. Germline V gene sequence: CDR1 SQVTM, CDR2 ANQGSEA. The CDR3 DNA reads TGCAGCGTTGAAGATCTCCGGACAGGGAACTATGGCTACACCTTC. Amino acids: CSVEDLRTGNYGYTF.

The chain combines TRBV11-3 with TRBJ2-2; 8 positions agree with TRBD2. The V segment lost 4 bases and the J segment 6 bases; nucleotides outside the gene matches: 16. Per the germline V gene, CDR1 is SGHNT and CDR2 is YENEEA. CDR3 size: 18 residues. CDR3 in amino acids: CASSSWGAGAYGAGELFF. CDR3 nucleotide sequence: TGTGCCAGCAGCTCCTGGGGAGCGGGAGCATACGGAGCCGGGGAGCTGTTTTTT.

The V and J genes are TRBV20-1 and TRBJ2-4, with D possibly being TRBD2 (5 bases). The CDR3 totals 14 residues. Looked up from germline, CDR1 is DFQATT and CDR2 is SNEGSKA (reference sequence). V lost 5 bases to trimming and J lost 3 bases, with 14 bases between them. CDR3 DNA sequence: TGCAGTGCTGAGATGACTAACGGCAAAAACATTCAGTACTTC. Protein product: CSAEMTNGKNIQYF.

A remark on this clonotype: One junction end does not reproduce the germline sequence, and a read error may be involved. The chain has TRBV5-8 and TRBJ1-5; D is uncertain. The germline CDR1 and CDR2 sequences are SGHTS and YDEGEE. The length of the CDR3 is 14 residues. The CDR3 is CASSLVGYNQPRHF. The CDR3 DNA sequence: TGCGCCAGCAGCTTGGTTGGGTACAATCAGCCCCGGCATTTT.

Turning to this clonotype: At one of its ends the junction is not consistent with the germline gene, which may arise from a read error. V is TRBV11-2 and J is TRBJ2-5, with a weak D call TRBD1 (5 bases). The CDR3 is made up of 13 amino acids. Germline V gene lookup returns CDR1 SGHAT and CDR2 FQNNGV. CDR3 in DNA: TGTGCCGGCAGCTCTATAGGGGAAGAGACCATGTACTTC. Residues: CAGSSIGEETMYF. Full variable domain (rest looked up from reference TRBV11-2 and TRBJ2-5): EAGVAQSPRYKIIEKRQSVAFWCNPISGHATLYWYQQILGQGPKLLIQFQNNGVVDDSQLPKDRFSAERLKGVDSTLKIQPAKLEDSAVYLCAGSSIGEETMYFGPGTRLLVL.

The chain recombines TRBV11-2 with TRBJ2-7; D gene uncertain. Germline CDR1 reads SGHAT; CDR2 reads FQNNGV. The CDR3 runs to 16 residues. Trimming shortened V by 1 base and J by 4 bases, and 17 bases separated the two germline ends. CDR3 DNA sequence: TGTGCCAGCAGCTTAGTCGGCGTGGACGGAATGTACGAGCAGTACTTC. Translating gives CASSLVGVDGMYEQYF. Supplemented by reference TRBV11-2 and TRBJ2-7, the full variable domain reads EAGVAQSPRYKIIEKRQSVAFWCNPISGHATLYWYQQILGQGPKLLIQFQNNGVVDDSQLPKDRFSAERLKGVDSTLKIQPAKLEDSAVYLCASSLVGVDGMYEQYFGPGTRLTVT.

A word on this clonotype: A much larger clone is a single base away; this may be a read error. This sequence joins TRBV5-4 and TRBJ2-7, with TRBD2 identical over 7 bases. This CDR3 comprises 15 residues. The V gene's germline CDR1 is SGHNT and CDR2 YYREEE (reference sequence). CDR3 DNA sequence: TGTGCCAGCAACTTGGGGCGGGAGCGGACCTACGAGCAGTACTTC. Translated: CASNLGRERTYEQYF.

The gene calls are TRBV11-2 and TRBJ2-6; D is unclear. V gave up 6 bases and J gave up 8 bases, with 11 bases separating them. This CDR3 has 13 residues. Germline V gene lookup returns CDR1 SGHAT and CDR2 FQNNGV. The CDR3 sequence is CASSPISSNVLTF. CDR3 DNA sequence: TGTGCCAGCAGTCCTATCTCGTCCAACGTCCTGACTTTC.